Shown below are 15 T cell receptor beta chains from a single sample sequenced in a study of blood T cell repertoires in COVID-19. Repertoires were generated with immunoSEQ multiplex PCR, while TCRdb's copy carries only in-frame clones and drops some. The sample lists 150,000 or so clones, around four fifths seen once, with roughly 7.5% in the top ten. What was sequenced was peripheral blood. These receptors were obtained from a man aged 35 to 55 who had recovered from COVID-19.

This chain joins TRBV10-3 and TRBJ2-7; no clear D gene. This CDR3 is 11 amino acids long. The germline gives CDR1 ENHRY, CDR2 SYGVKD. Trimming removed 6 bases at V and 2 bases at J, with 5 bases between. CDR3 protein: CAISQAYEQYF. The DNA of the CDR3 is TGTGCCATCAGCCAGGCCTACGAGCAGTACTTC.

V and J are TRBV2 and TRBJ1-5; no clear D. The ends were cut back, 3 bases at V and 4 bases at J, with 10 bases in the middle. Germline V CDR1 and CDR2: SNHLY, FYNNEI. The CDR3 covers 14 residues. The CDR3: CASSDRTANQPQHF. The CDR3 coding sequence is TGTGCCAGCAGTGACAGGACTGCTAATCAGCCCCAGCATTTT.

The rearrangement joins TRBV4-1 to TRBJ1-3, with D tentatively TRBD1 (5 bases). The CDR3 runs to 16 residues. CDR1 MGHRA and CDR2 YSYEKL come from the germline V gene. The V end was cut by 5 bases, the J end by 2 bases, with 16 bases between. This CDR3 reads CASSRGEAGAGNTIYF. In nucleotides, the CDR3 is TGCGCCAGCAGCAGAGGGGAGGCCGGGGCTGGAAACACCATATATTTT.

This clone showed up just a few times. V is TRBV5-6 and J is TRBJ2-5; D not resolved. CDR3 length equals 16 residues. V was trimmed by 0 bases and J by 2 bases, leaving 14 bases between them. Germline V gene lookup returns CDR1 SGHDT and CDR2 YYEEEE. The chain's CDR3 is CASSLAPVPFQETQYF. The CDR3 nucleotides read TGTGCCAGCAGCTTGGCTCCGGTTCCATTTCAAGAGACCCAGTACTTC.

The chain combines TRBV27 with TRBJ2-6, with D perhaps TRBD2 (5 bases). Germline V gene sequence: CDR1 MNHEY, CDR2 SMNVEV (reference sequence). V dropped 7 bases and J dropped 0 bases, with 13 bases sitting between them. CDR3 size: 16 residues. The CDR3 loop reads CASTPVGVSGANVLTF. The CDR3 DNA follows: TGTGCCAGCACCCCTGTGGGAGTCTCTGGGGCCAACGTCCTGACTTTC.

The V and J genes are TRBV19 and TRBJ2-2; 7 bases align to TRBD1. Germline V gene sequence: CDR1 LNHDA, CDR2 SQIVND (reference sequence). CDR3 length: 17 amino acids. J gave up 5 bases and V 4 bases, and 13 bases lay outside the gene matches. CDR3: CASSKFSGTVLTGELFF. CDR3 in DNA: TGTGCCAGTAGTAAATTTTCCGGGACAGTGTTAACCGGGGAGCTGTTTTTT.

The V call is TRBV13, the J call TRBJ2-1; TRBD2 matches at 13 bases. The junction had 10 bases not matched to a gene; V was cut back by 2 bases and J by 6 bases. The CDR3 totals 18 residues. From germline, CDR1 is PRHDT and CDR2 FYEKMQ (reference sequence). CDR3 nucleotide sequence: TGTGCCAGCAGCTTACGGGCCCCGGGACTAGCGGGGACCAATGAGCAGTTCTTC. Its translation is CASSLRAPGLAGTNEQFF.

The chain uses TRBV18 and TRBJ2-7; 9 bases agree with TRBD2. The germline CDR1 and CDR2 sequences are KGHSH and LQKENI. V lost 0 bases and J lost 0; bases outside the gene matches: 3. CDR3 length equals 16 residues. DNA of the CDR3: TGTGCCAGCTCACCACCGGTAGCGGGGGCCTCCTACGAGCAGTACTTC. Translation gives CASSPPVAGASYEQYF.

The table lists this clone with a count of one. V and J are TRBV27 and TRBJ2-1; a possible D gene is TRBD2 (6 bases). The V gene's germline CDR1 is MNHEY and CDR2 SMNVEV (reference sequence). V was trimmed by 4 bases and J by 5 bases, leaving 18 bases between them. The CDR3 is 16 residues long. CDR3 residues: CASSSWEARRNNEQFF. The CDR3 region has the DNA TGTGCCAGCAGTTCTTGGGAGGCCCGGCGGAACAATGAGCAGTTCTTC.

The rearrangement links TRBV27 to TRBJ2-5; D is perhaps TRBD2 (6 bases). Trimming removed 1 base at V and 7 bases at J, with 7 bases between. CDR3 length equals 12 residues. Germline CDR1 is MNHEY and CDR2 is SMNVEV (reference sequence). CDR3 coding DNA: TGTGCCAGCAGTTTATTGGGGGGGACCCAGTACTTC. It yields the protein CASSLLGGTQYF.

The chain has TRBV6-5 and TRBJ1-6; 8 nucleotides match TRBD1. Trimming at V came to 7 bases and at J to 7 bases, leaving 6 bases not matched to a gene. The CDR3 spans 14 residues. Per the germline V gene, CDR1 is MNHEY and CDR2 is SVGAGI. CDR3 protein: CASTLDRVNSPLHF. CDR3 sequence (DNA): TGTGCCAGCACCCTGGACAGGGTAAATTCACCCCTCCACTTT.

This chain links TRBV28 with TRBJ1-2, with D hard to call. Trimming took 6 bases from V and 0 from J, leaving 8 bases between them. Germline V CDR1 and CDR2: MDHEN, SYDVKM. The CDR3 contains 13 residues. The CDR3 DNA reads as TGTGCCAGCAGCCCGGGGACTAACTATGGCTACACCTTC. Its protein is CASSPGTNYGYTF.

Of note for this clone: The sample contains more than one DNA sequence encoding this CDR3. The chain has TRBV4-3 and TRBJ2-5; 15 positions agree with TRBD2. CDR1 and CDR2 from the germline V gene are LGHNA and YSLEER. This CDR3 region has 15 residues. Trimming at V came to 4 bases and at J to 5 bases, leaving 2 bases not matched to a gene. This CDR3 is CASSLGLAGGETQYF. The CDR3 DNA reads TGCGCCAGCAGCCTCGGACTAGCGGGAGGGGAGACCCAGTACTTC.

The chain is built from TRBV3-1 (or the pseudogene TRBV3-2) and TRBJ1-1; D may be TRBD1 (5 bases). The V end lost 4 bases, the J end lost 8 bases, and 17 bases lay between the germline ends. Germline CDR1 is LGHDT and CDR2 is YNNKEL (reference sequence). CDR3 length: 14 amino acids. CDR3 region: CASSPTRGGIEAFF. The CDR3 bases are TGTGCCAGCAGCCCGACACGGGGCGGGATCGAAGCTTTCTTT.

The chain couples TRBV5-5 to TRBJ2-7, with 8 bases fitting TRBD1. Trimming at V came to 6 bases and at J to 3 bases, leaving 8 bases not matched to a gene. This CDR3 comprises 14 residues. CDR1 SGHKS and CDR2 YYEKEE come from the germline V gene (reference sequence). The CDR3 DNA reads as TGTGCCAGCATCCCCGGACAGGGAAACTACGAGCAGTACTTC. The encoded protein is CASIPGQGNYEQYF.